These 19 T cell receptor beta chains originate from one sample sequenced in a study of blood T cell repertoires in COVID-19. Profiling relied on immunoSEQ multiplex PCR, and the TCRdb table lists in-frame clones only, not all of them. The sample includes 150,000 or so clones, about four fifths of them seen just once. The sequenced sample consisted of peripheral blood. The receptors here all came from a man aged 35-49 years who had recovered from COVID-19.

This chain connects TRBV9 to TRBJ1-2; TRBD1 aligns across 8 bases. V shed 0 bases and J 2 bases; nucleotides not matched to a gene: 3. CDR3 length: 15 residues. In germline, CDR1 is SGDLS, CDR2 YYNGEE. CDR3 in amino acids: CASSVAGGFNYGYTF. Written as DNA, the CDR3 is TGTGCCAGCAGCGTAGCAGGGGGCTTCAACTATGGCTACACCTTC. Based on the CDR3 plus reference TRBV9 and TRBJ1-2, the full variable domain is DSGVTQTPKHLITATGQRVTLRCSPRSGDLSVYWYQQSLDQGLQFLIQYYNGEERAKGNILERFSAQQFPDLHSELNLSSLELGDSALYFCASSVAGGFNYGYTFGSGTRLTVV.

In this sample, this clone turned up once. The V gene is TRBV29-1, the J gene TRBJ1-1; 8 nucleotides align to TRBD1. This CDR3 comprises 11 residues. V lost 5 bases to trimming and J lost 11 bases; unmatched junction nucleotides: 7. Germline V gene data show CDR1 as SQVTM and CDR2 as ANQGSEA. The CDR3 region is CSVKTGDRAFF. The DNA for the CDR3 is TGCAGCGTTAAGACAGGGGACAGGGCTTTCTTT.

The V gene is TRBV6-4, the J gene TRBJ1-1; TRBD1 agrees at 8 bases. Germline CDR1 MRHNA, CDR2 SNTAGT. The ends lost 7 bases at V and 3 bases at J; junction bases unmatched: 10. The CDR3 runs 15 residues. The CDR3 sequence is CASTEWTGKDTEAFF. CDR3 DNA: TGTGCCAGCACCGAATGGACAGGGAAGGACACTGAAGCTTTCTTT.

The CDR3 loop is CASSRVAGRSTDTQYF. The CDR3 nucleotides are TGCGCCAGCAGCCGGGTGGCAGGGAGGAGCACAGATACGCAGTATTTT. V is TRBV4-3 and J is TRBJ2-3, with D tentatively TRBD2 (6 bases). Germline V gene data show CDR1 as LGHNA and CDR2 as YSLEER. Trimming stripped 4 bases from V and 0 bases from J, with 14 bases between. The CDR3 length is 16 residues.

The genes are TRBV28 and TRBJ2-5, with 7 positions matching TRBD2. Germline V gives CDR1 MDHEN, CDR2 SYDVKM. There are 14 residues in the CDR3. J lost 4 bases, V lost 4 bases, and 6 bases had no gene match. The CDR3 region has the DNA TGTGCCAGCAGTTCTATTTCGGGAGGAGAGACCCAGTACTTC. Translating it yields CASSSISGGETQYF.

This chain uses TRBV19 with TRBJ1-3; maybe TRBD1 (5 bases). V lost 4 bases to trimming and J lost 1 base, with 11 bases between them. Germline V lookup: CDR1 LNHDA, CDR2 SQIVND (reference sequence). CDR3 length equals 15 residues. The CDR3 reads CASSNGGTSGNTIYF. CDR3 nucleotides: TGTGCCAGTAGTAATGGCGGGACGTCTGGAAACACCATATATTTT.

The chain couples TRBV12-3 or TRBV12-4 to TRBJ2-7; D gene uncertain. The CDR3 has 13 residues. V was pared by 7 bases and J by 5 bases, with 15 bases between. The CDR3 sequence is CASKLNVLDEQYF. The CDR3 coding sequence is TGTGCCAGCAAGCTGAACGTATTAGACGAGCAGTACTTC.

This chain uses TRBV4-3 with TRBJ2-1; 9 bases align to TRBD2. Germline V gene data show CDR1 as LGHNA and CDR2 as YSLEER. This CDR3 region has 17 residues. The ends lost 3 bases at V and 4 bases at J; junction bases unmatched: 10. The CDR3 nucleotides are TGCGCCAGCAGCCAGGCCGCGGGGGGGAGGTTGTACAATGAGCAGTTCTTC. Its translation: CASSQAAGGRLYNEQFF.

The CDR3 DNA reads as TGTGCCAGCAGCTTGATCCCCGGGACAGGGCCCGAGCAGTACTTC. It specifies CASSLIPGTGPEQYF. The V and J genes are TRBV5-5 and TRBJ2-7; 9 bases align to TRBD1. The CDR3 contains 15 residues. Germline assignment: CDR1 SGHKS and CDR2 YYEKEE (reference sequence). Trimming at V came to 1 base and at J to 6 bases, leaving 8 bases not matched to a gene.

The chain employs TRBV28 and TRBJ2-7, with a weak D call TRBD2 (5 bases). V lost 1 base, J lost 5 bases, and 6 bases lay in between. Germline values: CDR1 MDHEN, CDR2 SYDVKM. CDR3 length: 12 residues. This CDR3 is CASSLSGNEQYF. The CDR3 DNA reads as TGTGCCAGCAGTTTATCCGGGAACGAGCAGTACTTC.

The chain is built from TRBV24-1 and TRBJ2-4, with TRBD2 identical over 8 bases. The CDR3 contains 13 residues. CDR1 and CDR2 (germline): KGHDR, SFDVKD. Trimming took 4 bases from V and 9 from J; bases not matched to a gene: 4. The CDR3 nucleotides are TGTGCCACCAGTGACGGACTAGCCCGCATTCAGTACTTC. Amino acid sequence: CATSDGLARIQYF.

This rearrangement joins TRBV19 to TRBJ1-6; D is ambiguous. CDR1 is LNHDA and CDR2 is SQIVND in the germline V gene (reference sequence). The CDR3 totals 14 residues. Deletions cut 3 bases from V and 7 bases from J, with 10 bases between. The CDR3 DNA is TGTGCCAGTAGTATGGGAGGATCCAATTCACCCCTCCACTTT. Encoded protein: CASSMGGSNSPLHF.

This chain uses TRBV7-8 with TRBJ2-3; D is perhaps TRBD2 (5 bases). Between the trimmed V and J ends, which lost 8 bases and 6 bases, there was a span of 15 bases. This CDR3 region has 13 residues. From germline, CDR1 is SGHVS and CDR2 FQNEAQ. In DNA, the CDR3 is TGTGCCAGCGGACGGGATCCCAGGGATACGCAGTATTTT. Protein: CASGRDPRDTQYF.

CDR3 loop: CASSRPLAGALGEQFF. CDR3 DNA sequence: TGTGCCAGCAGCCGGCCCCTAGCGGGGGCCTTGGGCGAGCAGTTCTTC. The chain uses TRBV3-1 (or the pseudogene TRBV3-2) and TRBJ2-1; 10 positions agree with TRBD2. The CDR3 has 16 amino acids. The ends lost 4 bases at V and 10 bases at J; junction bases unmatched: 13. Germline lookup yields CDR1 LGHDT and CDR2 YNNKEL (reference sequence).

In DNA, the CDR3 is TGTGCCAGTAGTATAGGTGTCCCGGGCGAGCAGTACTTC. This codes for CASSIGVPGEQYF. The rearrangement uses TRBV19 and TRBJ2-7; D unresolved. The CDR3 is made up of 13 amino acids. Trimming took off 1 base at V and 6 bases at J, with 10 bases between the two ends. Germline values: CDR1 LNHDA, CDR2 SQIVND (reference sequence).

J is TRBJ1-2 and V is TRBV5-6, with TRBD1 matching over 7 bases. CDR1 is SGHDT, CDR2 YYEEEE, per germline. After removal of 0 bases from V and 4 bases from J, the junction contained 9 bases not matched to a gene. The CDR3 length is 16 residues. This CDR3 reads CASSLAMTGSIYGYTF. CDR3 bases: TGTGCCAGCAGCTTGGCCATGACAGGGAGTATCTATGGCTACACCTTC.

This chain joins TRBV10-3 and TRBJ2-1; TRBD2 matches 13 bases. The CDR3 extends over 16 amino acids. The J segment lost 1 base and the V segment lost 7 bases, leaving 4 bases of the junction unmatched. CDR1 and CDR2 (germline): ENHRY, SYGVKD. The CDR3 DNA reads as TGTGCCATCACGCGGACTAGCGGGGGATCCTACAATGAGCAGTTCTTC. It specifies CAITRTSGGSYNEQFF.

This rearrangement joins TRBV7-8 to TRBJ1-5, with D uncertain. This CDR3 spans 16 amino acids. The V end lost 3 bases, the J end lost 3 bases, and 15 bases lay between the germline ends. CDR1 SGHVS and CDR2 FQNEAQ come from the germline V gene. CDR3 DNA sequence: TGTGCCAGCAGCTTTCAACCCGGGTTGTACAATCAGCCCCAGCATTTT. This encodes CASSFQPGLYNQPQHF.

The genes are TRBV28 and TRBJ2-1; TRBD1 agrees at 9 bases. The CDR3 totals 14 residues. With V trimmed by 7 bases and J by 5 bases, 6 bases remained unmatched. The germline V gene has CDR1 MDHEN and CDR2 SYDVKM. The CDR3 DNA sequence: TGTGCCAGCACCCGGGACAGGGTGGACAATGAGCAGTTCTTC. It is translated as CASTRDRVDNEQFF.